The clone carrying this T cell receptor (beta chain) was counted a few times. Its antigen is undetermined. The entry originates in a study of beta chain features in type 1 diabetes. Study-level information: Age, gender, cell numbers and subset yield matched between patients and controls. General study findings and limits: Naive, central memory and regulatory TCRB repertoires appeared more similar among patients than healthy donors. Reduced insertions and increased deletions marked VDJ junctions in type 1 diabetes patients. Type 1 diabetes patients had moderately but significantly shorter TCRB CDR3s in all four CD4+ subsets.

A single heparinised draw of approximately 110 mL on average was taken per donor. V shed 3 bases and J 6 bases; nucleotides not matched to a gene: 4. Per the germline V gene, CDR1 is SGHNT and CDR2 is YYREEE (reference sequence). This CDR3 is 13 amino acids long. The investigators reverse transcribed all of the isolated RNA, so they sequenced expressed TCRB transcripts. Sequencing was performed with immunoSEQ multiplex PCR; in TCRdb, only in-frame clones are kept and a portion is missing. This sample yields 160,000 or so clones, of which about 10% are seen a single time; roughly 0.7% belongs to the top ten.

The gene calls are TRBV5-4 and TRBJ2-5; TRBD1 agrees at 8 bases. Sequenced input: central memory CD4+ T cells from blood. The receptor comes from a woman between 25 and 40 years old with type 1 diabetes. The CDR3 spells CASSSGTGQTQYF. For the CDR3, the DNA is TGTGCCAGCAGCTCGGGGACAGGCCAGACCCAGTACTTC.